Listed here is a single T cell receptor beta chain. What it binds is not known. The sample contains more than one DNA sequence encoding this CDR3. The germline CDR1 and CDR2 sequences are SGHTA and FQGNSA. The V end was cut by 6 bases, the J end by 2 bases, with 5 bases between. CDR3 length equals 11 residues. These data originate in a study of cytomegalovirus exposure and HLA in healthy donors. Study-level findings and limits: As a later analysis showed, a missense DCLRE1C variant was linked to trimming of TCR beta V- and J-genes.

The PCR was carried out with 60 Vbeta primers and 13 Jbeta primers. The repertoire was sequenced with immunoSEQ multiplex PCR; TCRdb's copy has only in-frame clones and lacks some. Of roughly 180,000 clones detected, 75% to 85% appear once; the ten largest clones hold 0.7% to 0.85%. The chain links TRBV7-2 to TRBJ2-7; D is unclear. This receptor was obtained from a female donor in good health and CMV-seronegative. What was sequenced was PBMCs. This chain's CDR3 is CASSPAYEQYF. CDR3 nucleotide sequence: TGTGCCAGCAGTCCCGCCTACGAGCAGTACTTC.